This T cell receptor beta chain was captured in a study of blood T cell repertoires in COVID-19. The overall study: Spain, Italy and the United States supplied samples that represented acute and convalescent COVID-19. In each case, the material was cDNA or gDNA derived from T cells, B-cell-depleted T cells, or PBMCs.

CDR3 length: 14 residues. CDR1 and CDR2 (germline): MNHEY, SMNVEV (reference sequence). V was pared by 10 bases and J by 2 bases, with 8 bases of the junction left unmatched. Study processing details: Estimation of nucleated cell counts relied on the amplification of reference gene primers. Profiling relied on immunoSEQ multiplex PCR, and the TCRdb table lists in-frame clones only, not all of them. Clone size and the V and J calls come from that table; the DNA yielded D and trimming. This table has about 110,000 clones, 88% appearing once. The receptor's source is a human donor in a cohort sampled during active COVID-19. Sequenced input: peripheral blood. J is TRBJ2-1 and V is TRBV27; 7 bases are shared with TRBD1. CDR3 sequence reads: CATLRDRTYNEQFF. CDR3 in DNA: TGTGCCACCCTTCGGGACAGAACCTACAATGAGCAGTTCTTC.